Presented here are 8 T cell receptor beta chains from one specimen sequenced in a study of T cell changes during pregnancy in multiple sclerosis. The method was immunoSEQ multiplex PCR; TCRdb's version includes in-frame clones alone and lacks a portion of them. The top ten clones hold 3% to 3.5% of a sample with about 100,000 clones, 91% of them seen once. The specimen was peripheral blood, collected in the second trimester of pregnancy. These receptors all come from a female donor with multiple sclerosis, enrolled in a pregnancy study.

The rearrangement uses TRBV18 and TRBJ1-5; 9 bases align to TRBD1. The length of the CDR3 is 18 residues. CDR1 is KGHSH, CDR2 LQKENI, per germline. V dropped 5 bases and J dropped 2; count of bases not matched to a gene: 13. The CDR3 DNA follows: TGTGCCAGCTCAAGCGGACAGGGGTCAAGTCGGCGCAATCAGCCCCAGCATTTT. Translated: CASSSGQGSSRRNQPQHF. Full variable domain (remainder filled in from reference TRBV18 and TRBJ1-5): NAGVMQNPRHLVRRRGQEARLRCSPMKGHSHVYWYRQLPEEGLKFMVYLQKENIIDESGMPKERFSAEFPKEGPSILRIQQVVRGDSAAYFCASSSGQGSSRRNQPQHFGDGTRLSIL.

The DNA for the CDR3 is TGTGCCAGCAGCTCCCGACACGGAAACACAGATACGCAGTATTTT. Amino acids: CASSSRHGNTDTQYF. V gene TRBV7-3 combines with J gene TRBJ2-3; D is ambiguous. The germline V gene has CDR1 SGHTA and CDR2 FQGTGA. V shed 4 bases and J shed 2 bases, with 13 bases lying between them. The CDR3 consists of 15 residues. Filled out from reference TRBV7-3 and TRBJ2-3, the complete variable domain reads GAGVSQTPSNKVTEKGKYVELRCDPISGHTALYWYRQSLGQGPEFLIYFQGTGAADDSGLPNDRFFAVRPEGSVSTLKIQRTERGDSAVYLCASSSRHGNTDTQYFGPGTRLTVL.

The chain employs TRBV5-6 and TRBJ2-7; D unclear. This CDR3 has 15 residues. Trimming took off 0 bases at V and 2 bases at J, with 12 bases between the two ends. Germline V gene data show CDR1 as SGHDT and CDR2 as YYEEEE. The CDR3 is CASSLAFTKAYEQYF. The CDR3 region has the DNA TGTGCCAGCAGCTTGGCCTTCACTAAAGCCTACGAGCAGTACTTC.

This clone appeared a single time. The rearrangement joins TRBV5-6 to TRBJ1-1; D is perhaps TRBD1 (5 bases). Germline CDR1 SGHDT, CDR2 YYEEEE. The V and J ends lost 0 bases and 8 bases respectively, with 11 bases between them. This CDR3 contains 13 residues. The CDR3 is CASSLGWGGEAFF. In nucleotides, the CDR3 is TGTGCCAGCAGCTTGGGATGGGGGGGGGAAGCTTTCTTT. The variable domain in full, completed from reference TRBV5-6 and TRBJ1-1, reads DAGVTQSPTHLIKTRGQQVTLRCSPKSGHDTVSWYQQALGQGPQFIFQYYEEEERQRGNFPDRFSGHQFPNYSSELNVNALLLGDSALYLCASSLGWGGEAFFGQGTRLTVV.

The genes are TRBV6-6 and TRBJ2-7; 7 bases align to TRBD1. CDR3 length: 14 residues. Germline V gives CDR1 MNHNY, CDR2 SVGAGI (reference sequence). After removal of 6 bases from V and 2 bases from J, the junction contained 7 bases not matched to a gene. DNA of the CDR3: TGTGCCAGCAGCCCTTGGCAGGGGGCCTACGAGCAGTACTTC. Translating it yields CASSPWQGAYEQYF.

The genes are TRBV28 and TRBJ1-2; possibly TRBD1 for D (5 bases). The V gene lost 8 bases and the J gene lost 3 bases, with 19 bases spanning the gap. CDR1 is MDHEN and CDR2 is SYDVKM in the germline V gene. The CDR3 is 15 residues long. Written as DNA, the CDR3 is TGTGCCAGCGGAAAGGGAAGGGGATGGCACTATGGCTACACCTTC. Protein sequence: CASGKGRGWHYGYTF.

The chain couples TRBV2 to TRBJ1-1; D unresolved. The ends were cut back, 6 bases at V and 5 bases at J, with 19 bases in the middle. The CDR3 extends over 15 amino acids. Per the germline V gene, CDR1 is SNHLY and CDR2 is FYNNEI. This CDR3 is CASRARSGGRTEAFF. The CDR3, as DNA: TGTGCCAGCAGAGCCCGGTCGGGAGGGAGGACTGAAGCTTTCTTT.

The chain is built from TRBV14 and TRBJ2-7; perhaps TRBD1 as D (5 bases). The germline V gene has CDR1 SGHDN and CDR2 FVKESK. Trimming shortened V by 4 bases and J by 12 bases, and 16 bases separated the two germline ends. This CDR3 comprises 12 residues. Here the CDR3 reads CASSPKGAARYF. The CDR3 DNA is TGTGCCAGCAGCCCCAAAGGGGCTGCGCGGTACTTC.